The rows below give T cell receptor beta chains drawn from one sample of a study of Graves' ophthalmopathy and Graves' hyperthyroidism. TCRdb used MiXCR to reprocess the multiplex PCR reads, holding one entry per CDR3 protein. The sample includes about 210,000 distinct CDR3 sequences, roughly 29% of them seen just once. Sequencing was carried out using peripheral blood. These receptors were taken from a man aged 50-60 years with Graves' ophthalmopathy. Both conserved end residues are trimmed from each CDR3. The size field is filled for only some rows; it gives once, few, many or a size class.

TRBV20-1 | many | 13 | SARDQAGASYEQY
TRBV6-5 | many | 14 | ASRRGESGPSYEQY
TRBV9 | NA | 12 | ASSVGNRGYGYT
TRBV9 | many | 12 | ASSKQGLTGELF
TRBV11-2 | many | 14 | AGSHGREQVQETQY
TRBV29-1 | many | 9 | SATGGETQY
TRBV11-2 | few | 13 | ASSLGAGGKETQY
TRBV28 | NA | 9 | ASRAHKKAF
TRBV29-1 | NA | 12 | SVERTGNSYEQY
TRBV12-3/TRBV12-4 | NA | 12 | ASRARTDSYEQY
TRBV4-1 | many | 14 | ASSQEGALREGRQY
TRBV6-2/TRBV6-3 | many | 13 | ASSYWLAGVNEQY
TRBV6-2/TRBV6-3 | NA | 13 | ASSKQGNSNQPQH
TRBV20-1 | many | 11 | SADRGGDTEAF
TRBV2 | many | 14 | ANDKFRDRGSYEQY
TRBV12-3/TRBV12-4 | NA | 11 | ASSLEGLGVYT
TRBV20-1 | many | 11 | SARANMNTEAF
TRBV29-1 | many | 11 | SVLGGGDDEQY
TRBV6-5 | NA | 11 | ASSSRVITEAF
TRBV12-3/TRBV12-4 | many | 12 | ASSLANREYEQY
TRBV7-8 | NA | 12 | ASSLVEERAEQY
TRBV6-5 | NA | 11 | ASSFDSGYGYT
TRBV2 | NA | 13 | ATSDPMTGEETQY
TRBV7-2 | NA | 13 | ASSYTWGRNQPQH
TRBV5-1 | NA | 14 | ASSLGHTISQETQY
TRBV2 | many | 11 | ASSEAKTYEQY
TRBV20-1 | many | 12 | SANLAGDGYEQY
TRBV6-2/TRBV6-3 | many | 12 | ASSYSSFGGHLY
TRBV27 | many | 12 | ASSPRQGGYEQY
TRBV4-1 | many | 15 | ASSQEDGLAGAETQY
TRBV6-5 | NA | 13 | ASSYAGGPYNEQF
TRBV10-3 | NA | 12 | AIRETVTSYGYT
TRBV6-1 | many | 11 | ASRKQGAYEQY
TRBV28 | many | 14 | ASSSHLGQGVHGYT
TRBV5-1 | many | 13 | ASSPGLAGHETQY